This TCR beta chain was identified during a study of T-cell reconstitution after alpha-beta-depleted transplantation in children. In this sample, this clonotype turned up many times. Molecular barcoding with unique molecular identifiers was used for the TCRbeta library. TCRdb re-called the PCR reads through MiXCR, storing one row per CDR3 protein. The profile shows around 200,000 distinct CDR3 sequences, more than 6.5% of them singletons. The TCR sequence derives from a human donor who donated a stem cell graft to a child with Wiskott-Aldrich syndrome. The source was PBMCs from the stem cell graft donor, collected from the stem cell graft.

This CDR3 is CASSSYYHRDSNYGYTF. CDR3 nucleotides: TGTGCCAGCAGTTCATACTACCACAGGGACAGCAACTATGGCTACACCTTC. V is TRBV6-5 and J is TRBJ1-2; TRBD1 agrees at 7 bases. The CDR3 spans 17 residues. V lost 4 bases and J lost 2; bases outside the gene matches: 13. The germline gives CDR1 MNHEY, CDR2 SVGAGI.